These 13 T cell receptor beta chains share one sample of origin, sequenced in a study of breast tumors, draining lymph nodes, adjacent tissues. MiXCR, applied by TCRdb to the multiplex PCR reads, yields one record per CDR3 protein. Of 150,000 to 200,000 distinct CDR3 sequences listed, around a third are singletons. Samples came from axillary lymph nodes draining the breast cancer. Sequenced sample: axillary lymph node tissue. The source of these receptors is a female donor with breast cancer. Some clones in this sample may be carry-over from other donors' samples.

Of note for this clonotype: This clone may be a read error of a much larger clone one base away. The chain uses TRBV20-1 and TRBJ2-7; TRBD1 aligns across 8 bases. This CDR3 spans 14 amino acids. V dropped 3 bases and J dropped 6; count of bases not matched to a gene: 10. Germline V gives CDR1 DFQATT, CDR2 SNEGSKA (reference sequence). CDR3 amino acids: CSASQGAGNSEQYF. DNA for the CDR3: TGCAGTGCTAGTCAGGGGGCGGGGAACTCCGAGCAGTACTTC.

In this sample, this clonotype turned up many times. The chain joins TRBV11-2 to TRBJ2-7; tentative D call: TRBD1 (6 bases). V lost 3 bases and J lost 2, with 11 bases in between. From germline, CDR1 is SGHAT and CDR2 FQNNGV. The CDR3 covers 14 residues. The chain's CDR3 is CASSFQGTTYEQYF. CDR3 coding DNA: TGTGCCAGCAGCTTCCAGGGGACCACCTACGAGCAGTACTTC.

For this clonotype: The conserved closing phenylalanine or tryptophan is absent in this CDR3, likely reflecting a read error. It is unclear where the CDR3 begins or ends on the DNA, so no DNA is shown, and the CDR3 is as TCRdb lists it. Here the CDR3 reads CASSLEPGP. The chain couples TRBV5-1 to TRBJ2-6; TRBD2 is taken as the D call from the table, unchecked against the DNA. CDR1 and CDR2 from the germline V gene are SGHRS and YFSETQ. The CDR3 numbers 9 amino acids, ends counted.

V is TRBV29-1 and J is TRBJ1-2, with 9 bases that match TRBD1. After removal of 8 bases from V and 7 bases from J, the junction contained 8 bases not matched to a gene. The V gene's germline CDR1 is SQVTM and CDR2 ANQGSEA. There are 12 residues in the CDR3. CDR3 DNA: TGCAGCTTCGGACAGGGGATGTCTGGCTACACCTTC. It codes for CSFGQGMSGYTF.

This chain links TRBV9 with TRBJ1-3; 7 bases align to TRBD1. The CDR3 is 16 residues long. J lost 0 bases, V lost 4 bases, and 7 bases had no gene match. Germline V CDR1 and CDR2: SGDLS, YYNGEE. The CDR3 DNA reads TGTGCCAGCAGCCCGGGACAGCTTCTCTCTGGAAACACCATATATTTT. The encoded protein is CASSPGQLLSGNTIYF.

The CDR3 here is CASSPPGRSSGKETQYF. DNA of the CDR3: TGTGCCAGCAGTCCCCCGGGACGAAGCTCTGGAAAAGAGACCCAGTACTTC. The chain combines TRBV6-1 with TRBJ2-5; the D gene could be TRBD1 or TRBD2 (5 bases each). This CDR3 has 17 amino acids. The V end was cut by 5 bases, the J end by 3 bases, with 22 bases between. The germline V gene encodes CDR1 MNHNS and CDR2 SASEGT.

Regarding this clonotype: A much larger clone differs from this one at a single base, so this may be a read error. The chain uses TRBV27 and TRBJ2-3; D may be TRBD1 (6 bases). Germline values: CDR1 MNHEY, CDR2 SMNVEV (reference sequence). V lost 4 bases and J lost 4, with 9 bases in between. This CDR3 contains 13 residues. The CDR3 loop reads CASSSTGPDTQYF. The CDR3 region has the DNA TGTGCCAGCAGTTCGACAGGCCCAGATACGCAGTATTTT.

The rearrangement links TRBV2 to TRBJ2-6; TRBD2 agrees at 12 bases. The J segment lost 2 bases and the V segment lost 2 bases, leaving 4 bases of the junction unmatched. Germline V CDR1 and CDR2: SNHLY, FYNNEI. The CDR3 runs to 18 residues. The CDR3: CASSEFLAGGPGANVLTF. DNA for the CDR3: TGTGCCAGCAGTGAATTTCTAGCGGGGGGGCCTGGGGCCAACGTCCTGACTTTC. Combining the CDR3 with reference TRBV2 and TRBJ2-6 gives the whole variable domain EPEVTQTPSHQVTQMGQEVILRCVPISNHLYFYWYRQILGQKVEFLVSFYNNEISEKSEIFDDQFSVERPDGSNFTLKIRSTKLEDSAMYFCASSEFLAGGPGANVLTFGAGSRLTVL.

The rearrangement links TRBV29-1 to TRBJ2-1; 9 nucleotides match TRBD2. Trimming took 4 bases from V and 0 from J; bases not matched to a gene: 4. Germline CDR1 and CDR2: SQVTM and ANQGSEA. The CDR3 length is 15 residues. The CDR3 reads CSVGPSGTSYNEQFF. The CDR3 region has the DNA TGCAGCGTTGGTCCTAGCGGGACCTCCTACAATGAGCAGTTCTTC.

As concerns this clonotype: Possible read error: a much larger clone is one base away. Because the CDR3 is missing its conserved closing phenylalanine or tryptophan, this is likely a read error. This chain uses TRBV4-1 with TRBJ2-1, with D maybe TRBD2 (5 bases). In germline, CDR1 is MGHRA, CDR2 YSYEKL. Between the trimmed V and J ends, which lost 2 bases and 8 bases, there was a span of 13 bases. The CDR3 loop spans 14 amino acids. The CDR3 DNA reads TGCGCCAGCAGCCAACATAGAGAGGGCGATGAGCAGTTCCTC. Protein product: CASSQHREGDEQFL.

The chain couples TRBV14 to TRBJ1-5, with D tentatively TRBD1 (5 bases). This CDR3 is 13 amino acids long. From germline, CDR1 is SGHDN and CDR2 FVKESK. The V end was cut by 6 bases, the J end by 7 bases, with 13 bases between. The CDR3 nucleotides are TGTGCCAGCAGTCTGACAGCGGGACAGCCCCAGCATTTT. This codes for CASSLTAGQPQHF.

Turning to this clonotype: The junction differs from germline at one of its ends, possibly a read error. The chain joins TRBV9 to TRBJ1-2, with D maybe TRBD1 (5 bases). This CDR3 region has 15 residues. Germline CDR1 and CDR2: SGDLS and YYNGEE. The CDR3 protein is CASSPEAQGFDGSTF. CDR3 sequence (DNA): TGTGCCAGCAGCCCCGAGGCTCAGGGATTTGATGGCTCCACCTTC.

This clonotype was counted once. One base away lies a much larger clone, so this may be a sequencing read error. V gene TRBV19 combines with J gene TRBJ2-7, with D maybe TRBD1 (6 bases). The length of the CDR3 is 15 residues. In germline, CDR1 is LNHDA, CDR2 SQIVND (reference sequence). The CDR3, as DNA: TGTGCCGGTAGTATAGGTAGGACAGCCATCTACGAGCAGTACTTC. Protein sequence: CAGSIGRTAIYEQYF.